Presented here are 25 T cell receptor beta chains from one specimen sequenced in a study of T-cell reconstitution after alpha-beta-depleted transplantation in children. Study-wide results and limits: At one year after transplant, newly produced T cells mostly accounted for T-cell counts and diversity.

Unique molecular identifiers featured in how the TCRbeta library was prepared. A single record per CDR3 protein comes from TCRdb applying MiXCR to the PCR reads. Here the sample spans 330,000 or so distinct CDR3 sequences, roughly 7.8% being singletons. No antigen has been identified for these receptors. The input for sequencing was peripheral blood, taken 360 days after TCRalphabeta/CD19-depleted stem cell transplant. The source of these receptors is a female patient aged 2 to 10 who had a stem cell transplant for Fanconi anemia, so the T cells may come from the graft donor.

In its sample, this clonotype was seen a few times. The chain links TRBV28 to TRBJ2-7; D is perhaps TRBD1 (5 bases). Trimming removed 3 bases from V and 2 bases from J, with 17 bases in between. Germline CDR1 reads MDHEN; CDR2 reads SYDVKM. This CDR3 is built from 16 residues. The DNA for the CDR3 is TGTGCCAGCAGTTTCTCGTTGTGGCAGGGTACCTACGAGCAGTACTTC. Amino acid sequence: CASSFSLWQGTYEQYF.

This clonotype was observed many times. This chain joins TRBV27 and TRBJ2-1; D is perhaps TRBD2 (5 bases). V was cut by 3 bases and J by 9 bases, with 6 bases left in between. CDR3 size: 11 residues. Germline V gene data show CDR1 as MNHEY and CDR2 as SMNVEV (reference sequence). This CDR3 is CASSFGIEQFF. The CDR3 DNA reads as TGTGCCAGCAGTTTCGGGATTGAGCAGTTCTTC.

This clonotype has a count of ten or more. The gene calls are TRBV12-3 or TRBV12-4 and TRBJ2-1; D possibly uses TRBD1 or TRBD2 (5 bases each). The CDR3 is made up of 15 amino acids. The ends were cut back, 3 bases at V and 5 bases at J, with 14 bases in the middle. CDR3 protein: CASSFFGTSNNEQFF. CDR3 DNA sequence: TGTGCCAGCAGTTTCTTCGGGACGAGTAACAATGAGCAGTTCTTC.

The rearrangement links TRBV12-3 or TRBV12-4 to TRBJ1-2, with D possibly being TRBD1 (5 bases). Trimming cost V 5 bases and J 1 base, with 17 bases left between them. The CDR3 sequence is 16 residues long. CDR3 in DNA: TGTGCCAGCAGTGCAGGTGGGGCACACCTTAACTATGGCTACACCTTC. It is translated as CASSAGGAHLNYGYTF.

This clonotype was detected ten times or more. The chain links TRBV28 to TRBJ2-1, with D tentatively TRBD1 (6 bases). The V gene's germline CDR1 is MDHEN and CDR2 SYDVKM. CDR3 length equals 15 residues. The V gene lost 4 bases and the J gene lost 1 base, with 11 bases spanning the gap. CDR3 protein: CASSSQGRSYNEQFF. The CDR3 DNA reads TGTGCCAGCAGTTCACAGGGAAGGTCCTACAATGAGCAGTTCTTC.

The table lists this clonotype with many counts. The chain joins TRBV7-6 to TRBJ2-3, with 8 bases identical to TRBD2. J gave up 4 bases and V 0 bases, and 0 bases lay outside the gene matches. The germline CDR1 and CDR2 sequences are SGHVS and FNYEAQ. This CDR3 is built from 14 residues. This CDR3 is CASSLAGRADTQYF. In DNA, the CDR3 is TGTGCCAGCAGCTTAGCCGGGAGGGCAGATACGCAGTATTTT.

This clonotype turned up a few times. Here the CDR3 DNA reads TGCAGTGCTACCCAACAGGGATTGACCCTCCACTTT. The encoded protein is CSATQQGLTLHF. The chain has TRBV20-1 and TRBJ1-6, with a weak D call TRBD1 (6 bases). Trimming removed 4 bases at V and 14 bases at J, with 15 bases between. The germline gives CDR1 DFQATT, CDR2 SNEGSKA (reference sequence). This CDR3 spans 12 amino acids.

This chain uses TRBV18 with TRBJ1-3; D is uncertain. Germline values: CDR1 KGHSH, CDR2 LQKENI. The CDR3 loop spans 15 amino acids. Deletions cut 2 bases from V and 7 bases from J, with 15 bases between. The CDR3 coding sequence is TGTGCCAGCTCACCAATGTTGTCGTATCGTAACACCATATATTTT. Its translation: CASSPMLSYRNTIYF.

At least ten counts were recorded for this clonotype. The chain couples TRBV7-9 to TRBJ2-1; D perhaps matches TRBD2 (6 bases). Germline CDR1 and CDR2: SEHNR and FQNEAQ (reference sequence). Trimming shortened V by 5 bases and J by 6 bases, and 20 bases separated the two germline ends. The CDR3 runs 16 residues. The CDR3 bases are TGTGCCAGCAGCCCACGAGAGAAACGGGAGAGCAATGAGCAGTTCTTC. Translating gives CASSPREKRESNEQFF.

This clonotype was observed at least ten times. V usage is TRBV7-2 and J usage is TRBJ2-7, with 7 bases aligning to TRBD2. Germline loops: CDR1 SGHTA, CDR2 FQGNSA. V was pared by 0 bases and J by 2 bases, with 4 bases of the junction left unmatched. The CDR3 covers 15 residues. The CDR3: CASSLALAVTYEQYF. DNA of the CDR3: TGTGCCAGCAGCTTAGCTCTAGCGGTAACCTACGAGCAGTACTTC.

CDR3 sequence reads: CASSPFVRGTQETQYF. DNA for the CDR3: TGTGCCAGCTCACCGTTTGTGCGGGGGACCCAAGAGACCCAGTACTTC. The V gene is TRBV18, the J gene TRBJ2-5; 7 bases match TRBD2. Germline V gene sequence: CDR1 KGHSH, CDR2 LQKENI. V gave up 3 bases and J gave up 1 base; unmatched junction bases: 8. The CDR3 totals 16 residues. Full variable domain (remainder filled in from reference TRBV18 and TRBJ2-5): NAGVMQNPRHLVRRRGQEARLRCSPMKGHSHVYWYRQLPEEGLKFMVYLQKENIIDESGMPKERFSAEFPKEGPSILRIQQVVRGDSAAYFCASSPFVRGTQETQYFGPGTRLLVL.

This chain joins TRBV20-1 and TRBJ1-1; D might be TRBD1 (5 bases). The CDR3 contains 15 residues. Germline V gene data show CDR1 as DFQATT and CDR2 as SNEGSKA (reference sequence). V was clipped by 1 base and J by 1 base, with 13 bases between them. Here the CDR3 DNA reads TGCAGTGCTAGAGGCGCCCGGGGGGGGAACACTGAAGCTTTCTTT. It encodes CSARGARGGNTEAFF.

This clonotype was observed at least ten times. This sequence joins TRBV4-1 and TRBJ2-2, with 8 nucleotides matching TRBD2. There are 15 residues in the CDR3. The trim removed 1 base at V and 3 bases at J, leaving 1 base unmatched. Germline V gives CDR1 MGHRA, CDR2 YSYEKL. CDR3 in DNA: TGCGCCAGCAGCCAAGCGGGAGGGCACACCGGGGAGCTGTTTTTT. Translating it yields CASSQAGGHTGELFF.

The chain uses TRBV2 and TRBJ2-3, with 7 bases fitting TRBD2. There are 17 residues in the CDR3. Germline-derived CDR1 and CDR2 are SNHLY and FYNNEI. The J segment lost 1 base and the V segment lost 2 bases, leaving 9 bases of the junction unmatched. The CDR3 DNA follows: TGTGCCAGCAGTGAACCGAGCGGGAAAGGGGGCACAGATACGCAGTATTTT. Amino acid sequence: CASSEPSGKGGTDTQYF.

The chain has TRBV7-8 and TRBJ2-2; perhaps TRBD2 as D (6 bases). CDR3 length: 15 amino acids. CDR1 is SGHVS and CDR2 is FQNEAQ in the germline V gene. V was cut by 3 bases and J by 5 bases, with 13 bases left in between. In nucleotides, the CDR3 is TGTGCCAGCAGCTTGGGCGGGGTGTATACCGGGGAGCTGTTTTTT. Amino acids: CASSLGGVYTGELFF.

This clonotype was recorded at least ten times. This sequence joins TRBV7-9 and TRBJ2-1; D might be TRBD2 (5 bases). The V gene's germline CDR1 is SEHNR and CDR2 FQNEAQ (reference sequence). The CDR3 sequence is 14 residues long. The V gene lost 5 bases and the J gene lost 8 bases, with 16 bases spanning the gap. CDR3 nucleotides: TGTGCCAGCAGCCTCCTAGAGGGAATGGATGAGCAGTTCTTC. It specifies CASSLLEGMDEQFF.

This clonotype came up a few times. V usage is TRBV3-1 and J usage is TRBJ1-1, with 7 bases aligning to TRBD1. After removal of 6 bases from V and 1 base from J, the junction contained 5 bases not matched to a gene. The CDR3 has 14 amino acids. Germline V CDR1 and CDR2: LGHDT, YNNKEL (reference sequence). The CDR3 nucleotides are TGTGCCAGCAGGACTGACAGGGCGAACACTGAAGCTTTCTTT. It encodes CASRTDRANTEAFF.

This clonotype was counted a few times. The chain uses TRBV20-1 and TRBJ2-1, with D perhaps given as TRBD1 or TRBD2 (5 bases each). Trimming removed 7 bases from V and 6 bases from J, with 19 bases in between. Germline V gene sequence: CDR1 DFQATT, CDR2 SNEGSKA (reference sequence). The CDR3 extends over 14 amino acids. The CDR3 nucleotides are TGCAGTGAGCGGCGTCCGGGGCTTGTCAATGAGCAGTTCTTC. This codes for CSERRPGLVNEQFF.

This sequence joins TRBV27 and TRBJ1-2; D perhaps matches TRBD1 (5 bases). Germline V gene sequence: CDR1 MNHEY, CDR2 SMNVEV (reference sequence). V lost 1 base to trimming and J lost 1 base, with 16 bases between them. The CDR3 length is 17 residues. The CDR3 nucleotides are TGTGCCAGCAGTTTATTAGGCCCTCAGGGATTTAACTATGGCTACACCTTC. Its protein is CASSLLGPQGFNYGYTF.

This clonotype was counted a few times. The chain is built from TRBV7-2 and TRBJ2-3, with 11 bases matching TRBD2. Germline CDR1 and CDR2: SGHTA and FQGNSA. The J segment lost 8 bases and the V segment lost 6 bases, leaving 16 bases of the junction unmatched. This CDR3 is built from 17 residues. CDR3 nucleotides: TGTGCCAGCAGTCCCTACCTACTAGCGGGGGCCCGAGGTACGCAGTATTTT. Translation: CASSPYLLAGARGTQYF.

This clonotype was counted many times. CDR3 loop: CASSSQPGREAFF. The CDR3 DNA reads TGTGCCAGCAGCTCGCAACCGGGCCGTGAAGCTTTCTTT. The chain uses TRBV7-2 and TRBJ1-1, with D uncertain. The CDR3 spans 13 residues. V was shortened by 4 bases and J by 7 bases, with 13 bases between the two germline ends. Germline CDR1 is SGHTA and CDR2 is FQGNSA.

The V gene is TRBV7-9, the J gene TRBJ2-7, with 10 bases aligning to TRBD1. V was clipped by 4 bases and J by 4 bases; unmatched bases: 10. Germline CDR1 and CDR2: SEHNR and FQNEAQ (reference sequence). This CDR3 has 16 amino acids. The chain's CDR3 is CASSSSPGQGTYEQYF. For the CDR3, the DNA is TGTGCCAGCAGCTCTTCGCCGGGACAGGGGACGTACGAGCAGTACTTC.

In its sample, this clonotype ranks as medium-sized (0.01 to 0.1%). The genes are TRBV5-1 and TRBJ1-1; no clear D gene. Germline V gene data show CDR1 as SGHRS and CDR2 as YFSETQ. V dropped 0 bases and J dropped 3 bases, with 9 bases sitting between them. This CDR3 region has 14 residues. CDR3 DNA sequence: TGCGCCAGCAGCTTGGAAGAGGCGCACACTGAAGCTTTCTTT. It is translated as CASSLEEAHTEAFF. Complete variable domain (other parts from reference TRBV5-1 and TRBJ1-1): KAGVTQTPRYLIKTRGQQVTLSCSPISGHRSVSWYQQTPGQGLQFLFEYFSETQRNKGNFPGRFSGRQFSNSRSEMNVSTLELGDSALYLCASSLEEAHTEAFFGQGTRLTVV.

This clonotype appeared many times. This chain links TRBV5-1 with TRBJ2-1; D perhaps matches TRBD1 (6 bases). The germline V and J ends were trimmed by 3 bases and 0 bases, with 10 bases remaining between them. Germline values: CDR1 SGHRS, CDR2 YFSETQ. This CDR3 comprises 15 residues. The CDR3 region is CASSWGQNSYNEQFF. DNA for the CDR3: TGCGCCAGCAGCTGGGGACAAAACTCCTACAATGAGCAGTTCTTC.

The chain employs TRBV19 and TRBJ1-5, with D possibly matching TRBD1 (6 bases). Germline V gives CDR1 LNHDA, CDR2 SQIVND (reference sequence). The germline V and J ends were trimmed by 3 bases and 1 base, with 19 bases remaining between them. The CDR3 has 18 amino acids. The CDR3 nucleotides read TGTGCCAGTAGTATCAGACAGGTGGGGGGCCTGAGCAATCAGCCCCAGCATTTT. As protein: CASSIRQVGGLSNQPQHF.